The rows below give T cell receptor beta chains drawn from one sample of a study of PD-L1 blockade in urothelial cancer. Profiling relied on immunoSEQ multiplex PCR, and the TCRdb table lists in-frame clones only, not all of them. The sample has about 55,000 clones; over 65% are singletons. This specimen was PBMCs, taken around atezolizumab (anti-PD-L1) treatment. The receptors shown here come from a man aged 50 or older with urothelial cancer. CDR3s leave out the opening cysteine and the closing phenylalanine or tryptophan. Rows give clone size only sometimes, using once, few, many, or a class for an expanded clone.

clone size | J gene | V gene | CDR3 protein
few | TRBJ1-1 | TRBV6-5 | ASSYTTIWGEIEAF
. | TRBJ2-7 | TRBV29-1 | SVEDPGAGRGEQY
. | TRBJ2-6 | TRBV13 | ASSFSRASGANVLT
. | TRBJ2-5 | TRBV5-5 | ASSPGYLQETQY
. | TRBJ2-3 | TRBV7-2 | ASSPWTGASTDTQY
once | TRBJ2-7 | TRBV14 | ASSQANRVYEQY
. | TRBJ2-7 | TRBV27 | ASSLSRGSYEQY
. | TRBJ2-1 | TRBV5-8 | ASSPTGGPYSEQF
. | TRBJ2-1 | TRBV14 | ASSQLAGGWGDEQF
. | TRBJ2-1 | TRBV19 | ASSMAGGWDNEQF
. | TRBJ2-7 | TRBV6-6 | ASSYSISSYEQY
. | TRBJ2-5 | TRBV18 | ASSAFQRAQETQY
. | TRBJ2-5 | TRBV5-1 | ASSPTFTSQETQY
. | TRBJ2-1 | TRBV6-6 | ASSYSRGGQF
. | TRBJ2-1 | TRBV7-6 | ASSSTKGLAGVNEQF
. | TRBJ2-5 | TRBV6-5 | ASSPPGLQY
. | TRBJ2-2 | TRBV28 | ASTVPGNGELF
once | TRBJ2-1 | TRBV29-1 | SVGERDRFHEQF
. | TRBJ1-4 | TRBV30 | AWSANSATNEKLF
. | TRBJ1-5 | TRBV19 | ASSIGQWNQPQH
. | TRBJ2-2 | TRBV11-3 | ASSLVGGVNTGELF
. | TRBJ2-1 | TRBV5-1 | ASSFSGGFYNEQF
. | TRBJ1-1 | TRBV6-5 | ASRHRGRDTEAF
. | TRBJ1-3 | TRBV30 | AWSALTGTGGNTIY
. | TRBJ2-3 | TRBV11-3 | ASSSRVTDTQY
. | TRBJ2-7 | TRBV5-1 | ASSLYTGNPHEQY
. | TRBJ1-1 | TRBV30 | AQSGQANTEAF
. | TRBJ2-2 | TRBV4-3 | ASSAGLAGGPTTGELF
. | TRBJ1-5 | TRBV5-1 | ASSPGQGSGVGNQPQH
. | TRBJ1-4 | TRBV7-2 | ASSLRFRGPNEKLF
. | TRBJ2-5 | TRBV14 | ASSRNLGAETQY
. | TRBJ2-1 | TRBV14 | ASRGQAEVEQF
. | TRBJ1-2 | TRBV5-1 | ASSTGTGGEGYT
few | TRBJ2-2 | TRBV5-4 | ASSQRLNTFTGELF
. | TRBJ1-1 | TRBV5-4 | ASRPDRAPGEAF
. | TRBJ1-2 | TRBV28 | ASSLFSVVDGYT
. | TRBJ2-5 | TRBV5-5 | ASSSWTSGGPGTQY
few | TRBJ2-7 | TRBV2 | ASKTTGTYEQY
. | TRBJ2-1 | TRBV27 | ASSPGLAGGNEQF
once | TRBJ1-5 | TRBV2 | ASSGTYSNQPQH
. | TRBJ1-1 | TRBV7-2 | ASSLETGGSTEAF
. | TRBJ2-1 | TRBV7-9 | ASSAGLAVLGKF
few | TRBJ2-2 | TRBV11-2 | ASSLVGGGQGAGELF
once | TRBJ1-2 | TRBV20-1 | SARVASIGT
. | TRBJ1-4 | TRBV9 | ASSVAEGAMGKLF
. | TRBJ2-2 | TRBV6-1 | ASSQRWQATGELF